The 25 T cell receptor beta chains below were found in one sample sequenced in a study of type 1 regulatory T cells. TCRdb re-derived calls from the reads in MiXCR, one entry per CDR3 protein. The sample has about 65,000 distinct CDR3 sequences, more than 45% seen once. No antigen has been identified for these receptors. Sequenced: cultured non-Tr1 T cells, either the whole culture or a sorted T cell fraction (not recorded which). These receptors came from a human donor in good health.

This clonotype has more than one count but fewer than ten. V and J are TRBV7-2 and TRBJ2-3; 8 bases are shared with TRBD1. The CDR3 length is 14 residues. CDR1 is SGHTA and CDR2 is FQGNSA in the germline V gene. V trimming: 5 bases; J trimming: 4 bases; junction bases outside the gene matches: 5. As DNA, the CDR3 is TGTGCCAGCAGCCAAGACAGGGGCGCAGATACGCAGTATTTT. Translated: CASSQDRGADTQYF.

The chain couples TRBV5-1 to TRBJ2-5, with D perhaps being TRBD1 or TRBD2 (6 bases each). There are 14 residues in the CDR3. V shed 4 bases and J shed 6 bases, with 16 bases lying between them. CDR1 is SGHRS and CDR2 is YFSETQ in the germline V gene. This CDR3 is CASSPVGGTKTQYF. DNA for the CDR3: TGCGCCAGCAGCCCCGTGGGGGGCACGAAGACCCAGTACTTC.

The rearrangement links TRBV6-5 to TRBJ1-4, with 10 bases fitting TRBD1. This CDR3 is built from 20 residues. The germline gives CDR1 MNHEY, CDR2 SVGAGI. J gave up 3 bases and V 2 bases, and 15 bases lay outside the gene matches. The chain's CDR3 is CASSYGPAGQGIGANEKLFF. CDR3 in DNA: TGTGCCAGCAGTTACGGACCGGCGGGACAGGGGATTGGAGCTAATGAAAAACTGTTTTTT.

This clonotype showed up just a few times. J is TRBJ1-2 and V is TRBV20-1; no firm D call. CDR3 length equals 16 residues. Trimming removed 0 bases at V and 2 bases at J, with 16 bases between. From germline, CDR1 is DFQATT and CDR2 SNEGSKA (reference sequence). In DNA form, the CDR3 reads TGCAGTGCTAGAGAGCAACAAGTGACCCTCAACTATGGCTACACCTTC. It encodes CSAREQQVTLNYGYTF.

V is TRBV9 and J is TRBJ2-1; 7 positions match TRBD2. The germline CDR1 and CDR2 sequences are SGDLS and YYNGEE. This CDR3 spans 14 amino acids. V shed 9 bases and J 2 bases; nucleotides not matched to a gene: 8. CDR3 protein: CATSSGGPYNEQFF. The CDR3 nucleotides are TGTGCCACCTCTAGCGGCGGGCCCTACAATGAGCAGTTCTTC.

The chain carries TRBV5-1 and TRBJ2-1; 11 bases agree with TRBD2. Germline values: CDR1 SGHRS, CDR2 YFSETQ. This CDR3 spans 16 amino acids. J lost 7 bases, V lost 0 bases, and 6 bases had no gene match. CDR3 loop: CASSLEVVAGGNEQFF. The CDR3 bases are TGCGCCAGCAGCTTGGAAGTGGTAGCGGGGGGGAATGAGCAGTTCTTC. Together with reference TRBV5-1 and TRBJ2-1, the CDR3 gives the full variable domain: KAGVTQTPRYLIKTRGQQVTLSCSPISGHRSVSWYQQTPGQGLQFLFEYFSETQRNKGNFPGRFSGRQFSNSRSEMNVSTLELGDSALYLCASSLEVVAGGNEQFFGPGTRLTVL.

This chain connects TRBV12-3 or TRBV12-4 to TRBJ2-7; D is unclear. V lost 6 bases and J lost 1, with 16 bases in between. The CDR3 spans 15 residues. The CDR3 reads CASSENDGLSYEQYF. Here the CDR3 DNA reads TGTGCCAGCAGCGAGAACGACGGTCTTTCCTACGAGCAGTACTTC.

This clonotype was observed a handful of times. The chain carries TRBV7-2 and TRBJ1-5; tentatively, D is TRBD1 (5 bases). CDR3 length equals 14 residues. V gave up 5 bases and J gave up 4 bases, with 12 bases separating them. Germline CDR1 is SGHTA and CDR2 is FQGNSA. In DNA form, the CDR3 reads TGTGCCAGCAGCCAGTCCGGGGGGAATCAGCCCCAGCATTTT. Encoded protein: CASSQSGGNQPQHF.

The rearrangement links TRBV20-1 to TRBJ2-1, with D uncertain. The CDR3 has 12 residues. V dropped 5 bases and J dropped 4 bases, with 9 bases sitting between them. The germline V gene encodes CDR1 DFQATT and CDR2 SNEGSKA (reference sequence). DNA of the CDR3: TGCAGTGCTCCAGACCCTTACAATGAGCAGTTCTTC. Protein product: CSAPDPYNEQFF.

This rearrangement joins TRBV5-1 to TRBJ2-1; 7 nucleotides match TRBD1. The CDR3 has 16 amino acids. V shed 0 bases and J 0 bases; nucleotides not matched to a gene: 3. Germline assignment: CDR1 SGHRS and CDR2 YFSETQ. The CDR3 coding sequence is TGCGCCAGCAGCTTGGAGACAGGGTACTCCTACAATGAGCAGTTCTTC. Encoded protein: CASSLETGYSYNEQFF.

This chain uses TRBV6-2 or TRBV6-3 with TRBJ1-1; 8 nucleotides match TRBD1. The CDR3 sequence is 15 residues long. The germline V gene encodes CDR1 MNHEY and CDR2 SVGEGT. V trimming: 8 bases; J trimming: 1 base; junction bases outside the gene matches: 9. The chain's CDR3 is CASDPRTGPNTEAFF. DNA for the CDR3: TGTGCCAGCGACCCCCGGACAGGGCCGAACACTGAAGCTTTCTTT.

The V and J genes are TRBV20-1 and TRBJ2-7; D is unclear. Deletions cut 0 bases from V and 2 bases from J, with 14 bases between. The germline CDR1 and CDR2 sequences are DFQATT and SNEGSKA (reference sequence). CDR3 size: 15 residues. The CDR3 DNA sequence: TGCAGTGCTAGAGATTCAGGCCGATCGACCTACGAGCAGTACTTC. Translated, it gives CSARDSGRSTYEQYF.

In the case of this clonotype: Because the CDR3 is missing its conserved closing phenylalanine or tryptophan, this is likely a read error. The chain has TRBV28 and TRBJ1-6; the D gene is possibly TRBD1 (5 bases). The CDR3 contains 15 residues. Germline values: CDR1 MDHEN, CDR2 SYDVKM. V dropped 3 bases and J dropped 10 bases, with 16 bases sitting between them. The CDR3, as DNA: TGTGCCAGCAGTTTGCAGGGACCTTTAAGGTCACCCCTCCACTCT. Translation gives CASSLQGPLRSPLHS.

V gene TRBV2 combines with J gene TRBJ1-5; D call uncertain. The CDR3 runs to 15 residues. Trimming took off 4 bases at V and 4 bases at J, with 14 bases between the two ends. Germline V CDR1 and CDR2: SNHLY, FYNNEI. In nucleotides, the CDR3 is TGTGCCAGCAGTGTTTTCGGCAGACAAAATCAGCCCCAGCATTTT. Its translation: CASSVFGRQNQPQHF.

The chain employs TRBV27 and TRBJ1-5; D might be TRBD1 (5 bases). The V and J ends lost 3 bases and 3 bases respectively, with 12 bases between them. CDR1 is MNHEY, CDR2 SMNVEV, per germline (reference sequence). This CDR3 has 15 amino acids. The CDR3 coding sequence is TGTGCCAGCAGTTTTGCCCCAGGGTTCAATCAGCCCCAGCATTTT. As protein: CASSFAPGFNQPQHF.

The chain recombines TRBV7-2 with TRBJ1-2, with TRBD1 as a possible D gene (5 bases). This CDR3 has 16 residues. Germline V gene data show CDR1 as SGHTA and CDR2 as FQGNSA. The ends were cut back, 5 bases at V and 0 bases at J, with 16 bases in the middle. CDR3 coding DNA: TGTGCCAGCAGCCCCGTCGGGGCCTTACCTAACTATGGCTACACCTTC. Translated, it gives CASSPVGALPNYGYTF.

This clonotype was seen only a few times. Here the CDR3 DNA reads TGTGCCAGCAGCCGGGACGGGATCTACGAGCAGTACTTC. Translating it yields CASSRDGIYEQYF. The V call is TRBV2, the J call TRBJ2-7, with D tentatively TRBD1 or TRBD2 (5 bases each). This CDR3 spans 13 amino acids. The V gene lost 6 bases and the J gene lost 3 bases, with 12 bases spanning the gap. Germline CDR1 is SNHLY and CDR2 is FYNNEI.

For the CDR3, the DNA is TGTGCCAGCAGCTTAGATGGGACACCTAATGAAAAACTGTTTTTT. It yields the protein CASSLDGTPNEKLFF. The chain is built from TRBV11-2 and TRBJ1-4; TRBD1 is a possible D gene (6 bases). The V end was cut by 0 bases, the J end by 3 bases, with 8 bases between. Germline assignment: CDR1 SGHAT and CDR2 FQNNGV. The length of the CDR3 is 15 residues.

The chain has TRBV20-1 and TRBJ1-5, with TRBD1 identical over 7 bases. Losses at the gene ends were 0 bases for V and 4 bases for J; bases not matched to a gene: 9. The germline gives CDR1 DFQATT, CDR2 SNEGSKA (reference sequence). This CDR3 has 16 residues. The CDR3 is CSAREMGQRRNQPQHF. The DNA for the CDR3 is TGCAGTGCTAGAGAAATGGGACAGAGGAGGAATCAGCCCCAGCATTTT.

The chain combines TRBV2 with TRBJ2-4; D is perhaps TRBD1 (5 bases). The ends were cut back, 3 bases at V and 0 bases at J, with 12 bases in the middle. The CDR3 covers 16 residues. Germline V gives CDR1 SNHLY, CDR2 FYNNEI. In nucleotides, the CDR3 is TGTGCCAGCAGTGATAGTGGGGCCCTAGCCAAAAACATTCAGTACTTC. Translated: CASSDSGALAKNIQYF.

This clonotype has more than one count but fewer than ten. The V gene is TRBV18, the J gene TRBJ2-1; 8 positions match TRBD2. With 2 bases clipped from V and 5 bases from J, the junction kept 8 bases outside the gene matches. This CDR3 comprises 16 residues. CDR1 and CDR2 (germline): KGHSH, LQKENI. CDR3 sequence reads: CASSPSPRGGNNEQFF. The CDR3 bases are TGTGCCAGCTCACCATCCCCCCGGGGGGGAAACAATGAGCAGTTCTTC. Variable domain in full (rest from reference TRBV18 and TRBJ2-1): NAGVMQNPRHLVRRRGQEARLRCSPMKGHSHVYWYRQLPEEGLKFMVYLQKENIIDESGMPKERFSAEFPKEGPSILRIQQVVRGDSAAYFCASSPSPRGGNNEQFFGPGTRLTVL.

The chain recombines TRBV5-1 with TRBJ2-2, with 8 bases identical to TRBD1. Trimming at V came to 6 bases and at J to 4 bases, leaving 20 bases not matched to a gene. The CDR3 contains 19 residues. CDR1 is SGHRS and CDR2 is YFSETQ in the germline V gene. DNA for the CDR3: TGCGCCAGCACCCCAGCAAGACAGGGGTCATCTTTAGGCACCGGGGAGCTGTTTTTT. Encoded protein: CASTPARQGSSLGTGELFF.

This chain's CDR3 is CASSLEWGQNTEAFF. The CDR3 nucleotides read TGTGCCAGCAGCTTAGAATGGGGCCAGAACACTGAAGCTTTCTTT. This chain links TRBV7-2 with TRBJ1-1; the D gene is possibly TRBD1 (5 bases). The CDR3 consists of 15 residues. V lost 1 base to trimming and J lost 1 base, with 10 bases between them. CDR1 is SGHTA, CDR2 FQGNSA, per germline.

Comments on this clonotype: This clone may be a read error of a much larger clone one base away. The genes are TRBV20-1 and TRBJ2-1; D may match TRBD1 or TRBD2 (5 bases each). This CDR3 region has 14 residues. Trimming cost V 8 bases and J 5 bases, with 19 bases left between them. CDR1 is DFQATT and CDR2 is SNEGSKA in the germline V gene (reference sequence). The CDR3 coding sequence is TGCAGTAGCGAGGGGTCGTCAGAACACAATGAGCAGTTCTTC. It specifies CSSEGSSEHNEQFF.

The CDR3, as DNA: TGTGCCAGCTCACCGACAGGGAACTTGGGAAACACCATATATTTT. Protein: CASSPTGNLGNTIYF. This sequence joins TRBV18 and TRBJ1-3, with TRBD1 matching 7 bases. V was clipped by 3 bases and J by 4 bases; unmatched bases: 6. Germline V lookup: CDR1 KGHSH, CDR2 LQKENI. The CDR3 length is 15 residues.